This TCR beta chain was observed in a study of T cells of healthy individuals. This clonotype was seen many times. TCRdb reprocessed the 5' RACE reads via MiXCR and lists one record per CDR3 protein. This table holds some 41,000 distinct CDR3 sequences, around 4.5% found once. This sequence originates from a human donor in good health.

The chain's CDR3 is CSVKDREGGYTF. As DNA, the CDR3 is TGCAGCGTTAAGGACAGGGAAGGGGGCTACACCTTC. The V and J genes are TRBV29-1 and TRBJ1-2; 8 bases map to TRBD1. V shed 5 bases, J shed 8 bases, and the junction held 7 bases outside the gene matches. Germline lookup yields CDR1 SQVTM and CDR2 ANQGSEA. CDR3 length: 12 amino acids.